This TCR beta chain was found in a study of T cell responses to AZD1222 COVID-19 vaccine. Study-level results: Donors were chiefly white British, with a greater number of females, and clonal diversity was perhaps underestimated. A rise in Spike-specific TCR breadth and depth followed two AZD1222 doses. Baseline seropositivity occurred in only a handful of AZD1222 recipients.

The CDR3 is 10 amino acids. V shed 8 bases and J shed 15 bases, with 11 bases lying between them. The germline gives CDR1 SGHVS, CDR2 FNYEAQ. The repertoire was sequenced with immunoSEQ multiplex PCR; TCRdb's copy has only in-frame clones and lacks some. The repertoire holds 70,000 to 95,000 clones, with 85% to 95% as singletons. A word on this clone: Its specificity is not known.

Timing groups of about 4 and about 12 weeks for second doses were pooled. This sequence joins TRBV7-6 and TRBJ1-6; the D is unclear. The receptor's source is an adult who received the AZD1222 COVID-19 vaccine. The sample consisted of peripheral blood, taken 28 days after the second AZD1222 dose. CDR3: CASGSGLLHF. CDR3 DNA: TGTGCCAGCGGCTCCGGACTCCTCCACTTT.